Shown below are 19 T cell receptor beta chains from a single sample sequenced in a study of shared clonotypes between healthy human individuals. Generated by immunoSEQ multiplex PCR, the TCRdb table keeps only in-frame clones and is missing some. The sample contains more than 2 million clones, over 85% of which appear only once. CD8 cells classed as naive were CD45RO-negative and positively selected for CCR7, excluding terminally differentiated effector memory CD45RA+ cells. The sample comprised naive CD8+ T cells sorted from blood. The receptors were gathered from a man aged 18-30 years in good health.

V gene TRBV13 combines with J gene TRBJ2-2; TRBD2 might be the D (5 bases). Per the germline V gene, CDR1 is PRHDT and CDR2 is FYEKMQ (reference sequence). Between the trimmed V and J ends, which lost 5 bases and 1 base, there was a span of 11 bases. The CDR3 covers 15 residues. The CDR3 bases are TGTGCCAGCAGCCACGTCGGGGAGAACACCGGGGAGCTGTTTTTT. Encoded protein: CASSHVGENTGELFF.

The chain employs TRBV27 and TRBJ2-7, with D perhaps matching TRBD1 or TRBD2 (5 bases each). Trimming pared 5 bases from V and 0 bases from J, leaving 11 bases between. Germline-derived CDR1 and CDR2 are MNHEY and SMNVEV (reference sequence). There are 14 residues in the CDR3. The CDR3 reads CASSEGDSSYEQYF. CDR3 coding DNA: TGTGCCAGCAGTGAGGGCGACAGCTCCTACGAGCAGTACTTC.

The chain links TRBV9 to TRBJ1-2; TRBD1 agrees at 9 bases. Trimming removed 0 bases from V and 3 bases from J; junction bases left unmatched: 6. Germline V gives CDR1 SGDLS, CDR2 YYNGEE. The CDR3 runs 16 residues. CDR3 sequence (DNA): TGTGCCAGCAGCGTAGAGGGGGACAGGGTGGACTATGGCTACACCTTC. Protein: CASSVEGDRVDYGYTF.

The chain recombines TRBV15 with TRBJ2-1; 7 bases align to TRBD2. Germline CDR1 and CDR2: LNHNV and YYDKDF (reference sequence). V trimming: 0 bases; J trimming: 7 bases; junction bases outside the gene matches: 12. The CDR3 runs to 17 residues. CDR3 loop: CATSRDRSSGIGNEQFF. As DNA, the CDR3 is TGTGCCACCAGCAGAGATAGATCCAGCGGGATTGGTAATGAGCAGTTCTTC.

About this clone: The same CDR3 arises from other DNA sequences in this sample as well. The chain joins TRBV10-3 to TRBJ2-7, with TRBD2 matching over 8 bases. V shed 0 bases and J 0 bases; nucleotides not matched to a gene: 4. The CDR3 is 16 residues long. CDR1 and CDR2 (germline): ENHRY, SYGVKD. DNA of the CDR3: TGTGCCATCAGTGAGTCTAGCGGGACGCTCTCCTACGAGCAGTACTTC. This codes for CAISESSGTLSYEQYF.

V and J are TRBV2 and TRBJ1-2; possibly TRBD1 for D (6 bases). This CDR3 is built from 14 residues. The germline V and J ends were trimmed by 2 bases and 4 bases, with 11 bases remaining between them. Looked up from germline, CDR1 is SNHLY and CDR2 is FYNNEI. In nucleotides, the CDR3 is TGTGCCAGCAGTGAAATTCAAGGGGGCTATGGCTACACCTTC. It yields the protein CASSEIQGGYGYTF.

J is TRBJ2-3 and V is TRBV4-3, with a weak D call TRBD2 (5 bases). The CDR3 has 17 amino acids. Between the trimmed V and J ends, which lost 0 bases and 5 bases, there was a span of 18 bases. CDR1 and CDR2 from the germline V gene are LGHNA and YSLEER. The CDR3 loop reads CASSQDEVGTEEDTQYF. The CDR3, as DNA: TGCGCCAGCAGCCAAGATGAGGTGGGAACGGAGGAAGATACGCAGTATTTT.

About this clone: Other DNA variants within this sample encode the same CDR3. This chain connects TRBV7-6 to TRBJ2-7; no clear D. V dropped 1 base and J dropped 2 bases, with 6 bases sitting between them. The CDR3 runs 13 residues. The germline V gene encodes CDR1 SGHVS and CDR2 FNYEAQ. The CDR3 nucleotides read TGTGCCAGCAGCTTAGGCCGCACCTACGAGCAGTACTTC. The encoded protein is CASSLGRTYEQYF.

The genes are TRBV30 and TRBJ1-2; no clear D. Trimming removed 0 bases from V and 3 bases from J, with 17 bases in between. The CDR3 totals 16 residues. Germline V gene data show CDR1 as GTSNPN and CDR2 as SVGIG (reference sequence). The CDR3 DNA sequence: TGTGCCTGGAGTGTATTTCCGGGCTACCGGGACTATGGCTACACCTTC. It specifies CAWSVFPGYRDYGYTF.

The rearrangement links TRBV19 to TRBJ1-5; D is perhaps TRBD1 (5 bases). The V gene lost 10 bases and the J gene lost 0 bases, with 16 bases spanning the gap. The germline V gene encodes CDR1 LNHDA and CDR2 SQIVND (reference sequence). The CDR3 runs 15 residues. CDR3 DNA sequence: TGTGCCACCCAGTCGACAGCCTATAGCAATCAGCCCCAGCATTTT. Translated, it gives CATQSTAYSNQPQHF.

This chain connects TRBV5-4 to TRBJ2-2; 9 nucleotides line up with TRBD2. V was pared by 1 base and J by 0 bases, with 4 bases of the junction left unmatched. The CDR3 totals 17 residues. CDR1 SGHNT and CDR2 YYREEE come from the germline V gene (reference sequence). CDR3 nucleotides: TGTGCCAGCAGCTTGCTTAGCGGGAGAGCGAACACCGGGGAGCTGTTTTTT. It is translated as CASSLLSGRANTGELFF.

This chain uses TRBV29-1 with TRBJ2-7; D may correspond to TRBD1 or TRBD2 (6 bases each). Per germline, CDR1 SQVTM and CDR2 ANQGSEA. V gave up 7 bases and J gave up 3 bases, with 13 bases separating them. The CDR3 has 12 amino acids. This CDR3 reads CSAGEAGYEQYF. CDR3 DNA sequence: TGCAGCGCAGGGGAAGCGGGCTACGAGCAGTACTTC.

The count of this clone is one. V gene TRBV4-1 combines with J gene TRBJ2-1; TRBD1 agrees at 8 bases. This CDR3 spans 14 amino acids. Germline CDR1 is MGHRA and CDR2 is YSYEKL. Germline trimming cut 0 bases from V and 14 bases from J; bases unmatched to any gene: 9. The CDR3 reads CASSQDHRDRREFF. The CDR3 DNA reads TGCGCCAGCAGCCAAGATCACCGGGACAGGCGAGAGTTCTTC.

The chain uses TRBV19 and TRBJ2-7, with a possible D match to TRBD1 (7 bases). The CDR3 spans 15 residues. From germline, CDR1 is LNHDA and CDR2 SQIVND (reference sequence). V was cut by 5 bases and J by 0 bases, with 14 bases left in between. This CDR3 reads CASSVGGQSSYEQYF. The DNA of the CDR3 is TGTGCCAGTAGTGTCGGGGGACAGAGCTCCTACGAGCAGTACTTC.

The chain has TRBV11-1 and TRBJ2-7; 11 bases fit TRBD2. V shed 3 bases, J shed 5 bases, and the junction held 3 bases outside the gene matches. The CDR3 runs to 14 residues. CDR1 is SGHAT and CDR2 is FQDESV in the germline V gene (reference sequence). The CDR3 nucleotides read TGTGCCAGCAGCTTGAAACTAGCGGGGGACGAGCAGTACTTC. Translating gives CASSLKLAGDEQYF.

The J gene is TRBJ2-2, the V gene TRBV21-1; TRBD1, the table's D call, lacks a check against the DNA. TRBV21-1 is a recognized pseudogene. CDR3 size: 14 residues. CDR3 sequence (DNA): TGTGCCAGCAGCATGGACAGAGGGACCGGGGAGCTGTTTTTT. Its translation: CASSMDRGTGELFF.

The CDR3 protein is CASSEITGPDYANYGYTF. The CDR3 DNA follows: TGTGCCAGCAGTGAGATTACCGGGCCAGACTACGCTAACTATGGCTACACCTTC. The chain is built from TRBV6-1 and TRBJ1-2; D is undetermined. Trimming took off 3 bases at V and 0 bases at J, with 20 bases between the two ends. This CDR3 has 18 amino acids. The germline V gene encodes CDR1 MNHNS and CDR2 SASEGT.

This chain connects TRBV7-9 to TRBJ2-7, with TRBD2 as a possible D gene (6 bases). This CDR3 has 13 residues. V was shortened by 5 bases and J by 6 bases, with 14 bases between the two germline ends. The germline V gene has CDR1 SEHNR and CDR2 FQNEAQ (reference sequence). CDR3 DNA sequence: TGTGCCAGCAGCCCCACGGGAGACCGCGAGCAGTACTTC. Residues: CASSPTGDREQYF.

The rearrangement joins TRBV15 to TRBJ2-1; the match to TRBD2 covers 8 bases. Germline V gene lookup returns CDR1 LNHNV and CDR2 YYDKDF (reference sequence). The CDR3 is 14 amino acids. V gave up 8 bases and J gave up 9 bases; unmatched junction bases: 12. The CDR3 bases are TGTGCCACCGGGCCAGCGGGAGCGGGGTTTGAGCAGTTCTTC. Encoded protein: CATGPAGAGFEQFF.